A single sample is the source of the 31 T cell receptor beta chains below, sequenced in a study of blood T cell repertoires in COVID-19. Sequencing used immunoSEQ multiplex PCR; TCRdb keeps in-frame clones, though not all of them. The sample lists over 150,000 clones, 80% to 90% occurring once. The sequenced sample was peripheral blood. Source of these receptors: a human donor in a cohort sampled during active COVID-19.

The chain recombines TRBV27 with TRBJ1-4; TRBD1 aligns across 7 bases. The CDR3 totals 15 residues. V shed 3 bases and J 5 bases; nucleotides not matched to a gene: 6. Germline CDR1 is MNHEY and CDR2 is SMNVEV (reference sequence). For the CDR3, the DNA is TGTGCCAGCAGTTTCCGACAGGGTTTCAATGAAAAACTGTTTTTT. Its protein is CASSFRQGFNEKLFF.

The CDR3 here is CASRGGQGPGFPVGANVLTF. The CDR3 bases are TGCGCCAGCAGAGGCGGTCAAGGGCCAGGGTTTCCAGTTGGGGCCAACGTCCTGACTTTC. This chain links TRBV10-2 with TRBJ2-6; TRBD1 might be the D (5 bases). The length of the CDR3 is 20 residues. Germline CDR1 WSHSY, CDR2 SAAADI. V lost 6 bases and J lost 3, with 27 bases in between.

This clone was seen a few times. This rearrangement joins TRBV5-1 to TRBJ2-7; 10 bases agree with TRBD1. This CDR3 comprises 14 residues. The germline CDR1 and CDR2 sequences are SGHRS and YFSETQ. Trimming at V came to 3 bases and at J to 6 bases, leaving 6 bases not matched to a gene. The CDR3 loop reads CASSSRDRGFEQYF. DNA for the CDR3: TGCGCCAGCAGCTCCCGGGACAGGGGTTTCGAGCAGTACTTC.

The rearrangement joins TRBV27 to TRBJ1-4; 9 nucleotides align to TRBD1. Germline loops: CDR1 MNHEY, CDR2 SMNVEV (reference sequence). Trimming took 7 bases from V and 5 from J; bases not matched to a gene: 5. The CDR3 sequence is 14 residues long. The CDR3 here is CASTSGQGNEKLFF. The CDR3 DNA sequence: TGTGCCAGCACCTCGGGACAGGGAAATGAAAAACTGTTTTTT.

V gene TRBV5-1 combines with J gene TRBJ2-5; perhaps TRBD1 as D (5 bases). V was trimmed by 4 bases and J by 2 bases, leaving 15 bases between them. Germline loops: CDR1 SGHRS, CDR2 YFSETQ. CDR3 length equals 15 residues. CDR3 DNA: TGCGCCAGCAGCCCATTAGACAGCGTACAAGAGACCCAGTACTTC. Amino acid sequence: CASSPLDSVQETQYF.

This chain joins TRBV19 and TRBJ1-2, with 11 bases identical to TRBD1. Trimming removed 4 bases from V and 2 bases from J; junction bases left unmatched: 3. The CDR3 spans 15 residues. Looked up from germline, CDR1 is LNHDA and CDR2 is SQIVND (reference sequence). The CDR3 protein is CASSTRDRGNYGYTF. In DNA form, the CDR3 reads TGTGCCAGTAGTACCCGGGACAGGGGGAACTATGGCTACACCTTC.

This clone is a singleton in its sample. This chain connects TRBV20-1 to TRBJ2-7; 7 bases align to TRBD1. The CDR3 sequence is 11 residues long. Germline V gene lookup returns CDR1 DFQATT and CDR2 SNEGSKA (reference sequence). With 7 bases clipped from V and 2 bases from J, the junction kept 2 bases outside the gene matches. The CDR3 DNA follows: TGCAGTGTCGGGACAGCCTACGAGCAGTACTTC. It codes for CSVGTAYEQYF.

The chain couples TRBV5-1 to TRBJ1-4; D may be TRBD1 (5 bases). The CDR3 loop spans 15 amino acids. Trimming cost V 7 bases and J 7 bases, with 20 bases left between them. Per the germline V gene, CDR1 is SGHRS and CDR2 is YFSETQ. The CDR3 DNA follows: TGCGCCAGCGGCCCGGGACTCTTCGCGGGTGAAAAACTGTTTTTT. This gives the protein CASGPGLFAGEKLFF. The variable domain in full, with the rest retrieved from reference TRBV5-1 and TRBJ1-4, is KAGVTQTPRYLIKTRGQQVTLSCSPISGHRSVSWYQQTPGQGLQFLFEYFSETQRNKGNFPGRFSGRQFSNSRSEMNVSTLELGDSALYLCASGPGLFAGEKLFFGSGTQLSVL.

The rearrangement uses TRBV28 and TRBJ2-3, with TRBD2 matching 7 bases. The CDR3 is 15 amino acids. Germline values: CDR1 MDHEN, CDR2 SYDVKM. Losses at the gene ends were 4 bases for V and 3 bases for J; bases not matched to a gene: 7. The CDR3 coding sequence is TGTGCCAGCAGTTCCTGGGGGGGGGAAACAGATACGCAGTATTTT. Amino acid sequence: CASSSWGGETDTQYF.

This chain uses TRBV28 with TRBJ2-1; no reliable D call. The CDR3 is made up of 11 amino acids. V dropped 3 bases and J dropped 7 bases, with 4 bases sitting between them. The germline gives CDR1 MDHEN, CDR2 SYDVKM. In DNA, the CDR3 is TGTGCCAGCAGTTTCAGGAATGAGCAGTTCTTC. Translation: CASSFRNEQFF.

The CDR3 sequence: CASSLTGLAGVSDTQYF. CDR3 DNA: TGTGCCAGCAGCTTGACGGGACTAGCGGGAGTATCAGATACGCAGTATTTT. The chain combines TRBV5-6 with TRBJ2-3, with 14 positions matching TRBD2. Looked up from germline, CDR1 is SGHDT and CDR2 is YYEEEE. This CDR3 contains 17 residues. The ends lost 1 base at V and 4 bases at J; junction bases unmatched: 5.

The rearrangement links TRBV2 to TRBJ2-5, with a weak D call TRBD2 (6 bases). This CDR3 has 14 residues. Trimming stripped 5 bases from V and 5 bases from J, with 15 bases between. Germline V gives CDR1 SNHLY, CDR2 FYNNEI. The CDR3 loop is CASSTVPGSETQYF. In nucleotides, the CDR3 is TGTGCCAGCAGTACGGTACCCGGGAGCGAGACCCAGTACTTC.

In this sample, this clone turned up a few times. The chain couples TRBV14 to TRBJ2-2; TRBD1 agrees at 8 bases. From germline, CDR1 is SGHDN and CDR2 FVKESK. Trimming cost V 5 bases and J 1 base; bases outside gene matches: 6. The CDR3 contains 16 residues. Written as DNA, the CDR3 is TGTGCCAGCAGCTTTCGACAGGGGCTGAACACCGGGGAGCTGTTTTTT. Its protein is CASSFRQGLNTGELFF.

This chain links TRBV6-5 with TRBJ2-2; TRBD1 aligns across 7 bases. This CDR3 contains 15 residues. Germline V gene data show CDR1 as MNHEY and CDR2 as SVGAGI. V lost 6 bases and J lost 4; bases outside the gene matches: 8. Here the CDR3 reads CASRRKGAGTGELFF. CDR3 nucleotides: TGTGCCAGCAGGCGGAAGGGGGCTGGCACCGGGGAGCTGTTTTTT.

This chain uses TRBV2 with TRBJ2-3; 8 bases line up with TRBD2. Germline CDR1 is SNHLY and CDR2 is FYNNEI. This CDR3 spans 14 amino acids. The trim removed 5 bases at V and 1 base at J, leaving 2 bases unmatched. The CDR3 region has the DNA TGTGCCAGCAGTTCGGGACTAGGCACAGATACGCAGTATTTT. Its protein is CASSSGLGTDTQYF.

This chain links TRBV10-1 with TRBJ2-3, with 9 bases fitting TRBD2. Germline trimming cut 3 bases from V and 4 bases from J; bases unmatched to any gene: 5. This CDR3 comprises 15 residues. Germline CDR1 WNHNN, CDR2 SYGVQD (reference sequence). CDR3 region: CASSDRLAGPDTQYF. CDR3 bases: TGCGCCAGCAGTGATAGGCTAGCGGGACCAGATACGCAGTATTTT.

The rearrangement links TRBV7-2 to TRBJ2-1; TRBD1 aligns across 8 bases. The trim removed 2 bases at V and 8 bases at J, leaving 5 bases unmatched. In germline, CDR1 is SGHTA, CDR2 FQGNSA. The CDR3 consists of 14 residues. CDR3 loop: CASSLTGGWDEQFF. DNA of the CDR3: TGTGCCAGCAGCTTAACAGGGGGTTGGGATGAGCAGTTCTTC.

The chain's CDR3 is CASSIPGQGGSPLHF. The CDR3 bases are TGCGCCAGCAGCATCCCGGGACAGGGGGGTTCACCCCTCCACTTT. The genes are TRBV4-1 and TRBJ1-6; 11 nucleotides agree with TRBD1. J gave up 9 bases and V 5 bases, and 6 bases lay outside the gene matches. Germline V gene sequence: CDR1 MGHRA, CDR2 YSYEKL. The CDR3 sequence is 15 residues long.

This clone was seen only once. This chain uses TRBV5-1 with TRBJ2-7; D uncertain. Germline V CDR1 and CDR2: SGHRS, YFSETQ. This CDR3 is built from 16 residues. With 2 bases removed from V and 1 base from J, the gap between germline ends came to 16 bases. Written as DNA, the CDR3 is TGCGCCAGCAGCTTCGATCCTCCTCGCGGTTCCTACGAGCAGTACTTC. Amino acids: CASSFDPPRGSYEQYF. The full variable domain, with the rest looked up from reference TRBV5-1 and TRBJ2-7, is KAGVTQTPRYLIKTRGQQVTLSCSPISGHRSVSWYQQTPGQGLQFLFEYFSETQRNKGNFPGRFSGRQFSNSRSEMNVSTLELGDSALYLCASSFDPPRGSYEQYFGPGTRLTVT.

This clone was recorded once. The rearrangement joins TRBV5-8 to TRBJ2-1; 7 nucleotides agree with TRBD1. The CDR3 sequence is 15 residues long. Trimming took 2 bases from V and 6 from J; bases not matched to a gene: 8. Per the germline V gene, CDR1 is SGHTS and CDR2 is YDEGEE. Here the CDR3 reads CASSLSGGPFNEQFF. In DNA, the CDR3 is TGTGCCAGCAGCTTATCAGGGGGACCCTTCAATGAGCAGTTCTTC.

V usage is TRBV4-2 and J usage is TRBJ2-7; 8 nucleotides match TRBD1. CDR1 and CDR2 from the germline V gene are LGHNA and YNFKEQ. With 5 bases clipped from V and 5 bases from J, the junction kept 5 bases outside the gene matches. This CDR3 region has 13 residues. CDR3 bases: TGTGCCAGCAGCTCACAGGGGGGACACGAGCAGTACTTC. It translates to CASSSQGGHEQYF.

The V and J genes are TRBV27 and TRBJ2-7, with 13 positions matching TRBD2. The CDR3 totals 18 residues. The germline V gene encodes CDR1 MNHEY and CDR2 SMNVEV (reference sequence). Losses at the gene ends were 5 bases for V and 0 bases for J; bases not matched to a gene: 10. In DNA form, the CDR3 reads TGTGCCAGCAGTATGACCAGGACTAGCGGGAGTAACTCCTACGAGCAGTACTTC. Encoded protein: CASSMTRTSGSNSYEQYF.

The chain links TRBV12-3 or TRBV12-4 to TRBJ2-1; perhaps TRBD2 as D (5 bases). This CDR3 has 13 amino acids. Trimming cost V 6 bases and J 10 bases, with 16 bases left between them. CDR3 in DNA: TGTGCCAGCAGCCCCACTAGAGTTGGCGAGCAGTTCTTC. It specifies CASSPTRVGEQFF.

The chain carries TRBV30 and TRBJ1-6; 9 bases line up with TRBD1. V lost 1 base, J lost 14 bases, and 9 bases stayed unmatched. Germline V CDR1 and CDR2: GTSNPN, SVGIG (reference sequence). The CDR3 is 14 residues long. The CDR3 spells CAWSAGQGWSSLHF. The CDR3 nucleotides are TGTGCCTGGAGTGCCGGACAGGGGTGGTCTTCCCTCCACTTT.

V and J are TRBV5-5 and TRBJ1-6; 8 nucleotides align to TRBD1. Unmatched junction bases numbered 2, after V lost 4 bases and J lost 5 bases. This CDR3 has 14 residues. Per germline, CDR1 SGHKS and CDR2 YYEKEE (reference sequence). The DNA for the CDR3 is TGTGCCAGCAGCGCGGGACAGGATAATTCACCCCTCCACTTT. Protein product: CASSAGQDNSPLHF.

The chain carries TRBV18 and TRBJ2-1; the match to TRBD2 covers 10 bases. This CDR3 contains 17 residues. The V gene's germline CDR1 is KGHSH and CDR2 LQKENI. V lost 3 bases to trimming and J lost 4 bases; unmatched junction nucleotides: 9. CDR3 in amino acids: CASSPLMASGGYNEQFF. Written as DNA, the CDR3 is TGTGCCAGCTCACCCCTTATGGCTAGCGGGGGTTACAATGAGCAGTTCTTC.

A remark on this clone: The sample carries other DNA sequences with the same CDR3. In DNA form, the CDR3 reads TGTGCCAGCAGCCAAGAGTGGACTAGCGGAAGGACAGATACGCAGTATTTT. Its protein is CASSQEWTSGRTDTQYF. V usage is TRBV3-1 (or the pseudogene TRBV3-2) and J usage is TRBJ2-3; TRBD2 aligns across 10 bases. J was trimmed by 3 bases and V by 0 bases; bases with no gene match: 6. CDR3 length: 17 residues. Germline CDR1 is LGHDT and CDR2 is YNNKEL (reference sequence).

This clone was recorded once. The gene calls are TRBV6-5 and TRBJ1-1, with 12 positions matching TRBD1. Germline lookup yields CDR1 MNHEY and CDR2 SVGAGI. The CDR3 covers 15 residues. V lost 6 bases, J lost 3 bases, and 5 bases stayed unmatched. The CDR3 loop reads CASSDWDRGHTEAFF. In nucleotides, the CDR3 is TGTGCCAGCAGCGACTGGGACAGGGGGCACACTGAAGCTTTCTTT.

The table lists this clone with a few counts. CDR3 DNA sequence: TGTGCCAGCAGTTTGAGGCAGGGATCGTTTGAGCAGTACTTC. As protein: CASSLRQGSFEQYF. The J gene is TRBJ2-7, the V gene TRBV28; D perhaps matches TRBD1 (5 bases). Trimming took 3 bases from V and 7 from J, leaving 16 bases between them. Per the germline V gene, CDR1 is MDHEN and CDR2 is SYDVKM. This CDR3 contains 14 residues.

The chain is built from TRBV11-2 and TRBJ2-5, with 7 bases identical to TRBD2. Germline V gene data show CDR1 as SGHAT and CDR2 as FQNNGV. The CDR3 length is 14 residues. J gave up 5 bases and V 5 bases, and 8 bases lay outside the gene matches. The DNA for the CDR3 is TGTGCCAGCAGCCAAATCGGGGGAGGGGAGACCCAGTACTTC. Translation: CASSQIGGGETQYF.

The V and J genes are TRBV5-1 and TRBJ2-2; D might be TRBD2 (5 bases). CDR3 length: 14 amino acids. V was trimmed by 4 bases and J by 3 bases, leaving 10 bases between them. Germline CDR1 SGHRS, CDR2 YFSETQ. The CDR3 sequence: CASSVAGDTGELFF. Here the CDR3 DNA reads TGCGCCAGCAGCGTGGCCGGGGACACCGGGGAGCTGTTTTTT. Using reference TRBV5-1 and TRBJ2-2 for the parts outside the CDR3, the full variable domain is KAGVTQTPRYLIKTRGQQVTLSCSPISGHRSVSWYQQTPGQGLQFLFEYFSETQRNKGNFPGRFSGRQFSNSRSEMNVSTLELGDSALYLCASSVAGDTGELFFGEGSRLTVL.